The rows below give T cell receptor beta chains drawn from one sample of a study of immune characterization of retroperitoneal liposarcoma. Each CDR3 protein is one row after TCRdb ran MiXCR on the PCR reads. Of around 13,000 distinct CDR3 sequences in the sample, 45% to 50% were seen once. What was sequenced was tumor tissue. These receptor sequences come from a female donor with retroperitoneal liposarcoma. The CDR3 runs from the conserved cysteine through the conserved F or W. D genes are given only for firm matches. Size tells how often a clone was seen (once, few, many) or the class of an expanded clone, and some rows leave it out.

CASSRIGEDIQYF	TGTGCCAGCAGCCGAATTGGGGAGGACATTCAGTACTTC	13	few	.	TRBV5-6	TRBJ2-4
CALEGPLLNEQYF	TGTGCTCTGGAGGGCCCGTTGTTGAACGAGCAGTACTTC	13	.	.	TRBV6-1	TRBJ2-7
CASRGQGISTDTQYF	TGCGCCAGCAGGGGACAGGGGATTAGCACAGATACGCAGTATTTT	15	.	TRBD1	TRBV10-2	TRBJ2-3
CASSWSGAETQYF	TGTGCCAGCAGTTGGAGCGGGGCCGAGACCCAGTACTTC	13	medium-sized	TRBD2	TRBV6-1	TRBJ2-5
CASSRGWDRPSGEQYF	TGCGCCAGCAGCCGAGGTTGGGACAGACCATCAGGCGAGCAGTACTTC	16	.	TRBD1	TRBV4-1	TRBJ2-7
CASSPHRRGEQYF	TGTGCCAGCAGCCCCCACCGGAGGGGCGAGCAGTACTTC	13	.	.	TRBV7-2	TRBJ2-7
CASSESGTSGRQETQYF	TGCGCCAGCAGTGAGTCGGGGACTAGCGGGAGACAAGAGACCCAGTACTTC	17	.	TRBD2	TRBV10-1	TRBJ2-5
CASSPGTSGPIVVGELFF	TGTGCCAGCAGTCCGGGGACTAGCGGGCCCATAGTAGTCGGGGAGCTGTTTTTT	18	.	TRBD2	TRBV28	TRBJ2-2
CASSGGAAILDNEQFF	TGCGCCAGCAGTGGAGGAGCGGCAATTCTGGACAATGAGCAGTTCTTC	16	.	.	TRBV10-1	TRBJ2-1
CASSLASGLDEQYF	TGTGCCAGCAGCTTAGCGTCCGGGTTGGACGAGCAGTACTTC	14	many	.	TRBV7-6	TRBJ2-7
CASSARGVKNIQYF	TGTGCCAGCAGCGCTCGAGGGGTCAAAAACATTCAGTACTTC	14	.	.	TRBV25-1	TRBJ2-4
CASSPTSYEQFF	TGTGCCAGCAGCCCTACTAGTTACGAGCAGTTCTTC	12	medium-sized	.	TRBV7-2	TRBJ2-1
CASGVGGGVRRGQFF	TGTGCCAGCGGGGTGGGGGGCGGGGTACGTCGGGGGCAGTTCTTC	15	.	.	TRBV6-5	TRBJ2-1
CASSSLSWTDSYEQYF	TGTGCCAGCAGTTCCCTTTCCTGGACAGATTCCTACGAGCAGTACTTC	16	.	.	TRBV6-8	TRBJ2-7
CASSSTSGGYTDTQYF	TGTGCCAGCAGTTCCACTAGCGGGGGGTACACAGATACGCAGTATTTT	16	.	TRBD2	TRBV28	TRBJ2-3
CASSFRSKETQFF	TGTGCCAGCAGCTTTAGGAGTAAAGAGACCCAGTTCTTC	13	few	.	TRBV7-8	TRBJ2-1
CASSEGRLEQYF	TGTGCCAGCAGTGAAGGTCGGCTTGAGCAGTACTTC	12	medium-sized	.	TRBV25-1	TRBJ2-5
CASSFAVRGGRETQYF	TGTGCCAGCAGCTTTGCAGTGCGGGGGGGCCGGGAGACCCAGTACTTC	16	many	TRBD2	TRBV11-2	TRBJ2-5
CASSESGMAGETQYF	TGTGCCAGCAGTGAAAGCGGGATGGCGGGAGAGACCCAGTACTTC	15	many	TRBD2	TRBV6-1	TRBJ2-5
CATTPGFDVNTEAFF	TGTGCCACCACTCCCGGGTTCGATGTGAACACTGAAGCTTTCTTT	15	once	.	TRBV6-8	TRBJ1-1
CASRTDGTDTQYF	TGTGCCAGCAGGACAGACGGCACAGATACGCAGTATTTT	13	few	.	TRBV27	TRBJ2-3
CASRVGLAGQETQFF	TGTGCCAGCAGAGTGGGACTAGCGGGACAAGAGACCCAGTTCTTC	15	.	TRBD2	TRBV12-3/TRBV12-4	TRBJ2-1